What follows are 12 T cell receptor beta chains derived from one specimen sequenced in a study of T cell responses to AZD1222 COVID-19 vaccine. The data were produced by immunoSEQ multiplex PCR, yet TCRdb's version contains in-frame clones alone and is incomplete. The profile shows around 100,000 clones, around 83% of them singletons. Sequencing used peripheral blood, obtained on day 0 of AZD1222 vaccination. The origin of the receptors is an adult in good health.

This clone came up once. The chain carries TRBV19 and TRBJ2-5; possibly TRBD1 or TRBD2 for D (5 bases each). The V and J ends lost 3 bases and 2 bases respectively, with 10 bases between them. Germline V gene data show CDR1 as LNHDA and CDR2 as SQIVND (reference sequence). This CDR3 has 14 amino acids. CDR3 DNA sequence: TGTGCCAGTAGTATGGTCGGGGCACAAGAGACCCAGTACTTC. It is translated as CASSMVGAQETQYF.

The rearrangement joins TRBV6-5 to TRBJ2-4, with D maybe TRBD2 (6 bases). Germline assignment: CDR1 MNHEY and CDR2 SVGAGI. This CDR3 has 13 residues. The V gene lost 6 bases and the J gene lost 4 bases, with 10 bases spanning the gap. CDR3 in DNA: TGTGCCAGCAGGGTGGAGGGAAAAAACATTCAGTACTTC. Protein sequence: CASRVEGKNIQYF.

CDR3 nucleotides: TGCGCCACCCGCGGGGGGCCGAACACTGAAGCTTTCTTT. Encoded protein: CATRGGPNTEAFF. V usage is TRBV5-1 and J usage is TRBJ1-1; D perhaps matches TRBD1 (6 bases). The V end was cut by 9 bases, the J end by 1 base, with 13 bases between. The length of the CDR3 is 13 residues. Germline values: CDR1 SGHRS, CDR2 YFSETQ.

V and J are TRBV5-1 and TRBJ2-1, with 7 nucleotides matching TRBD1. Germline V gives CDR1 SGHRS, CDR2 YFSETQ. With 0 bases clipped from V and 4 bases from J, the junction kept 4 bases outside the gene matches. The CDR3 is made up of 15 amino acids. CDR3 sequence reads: CASSLEQGSYNEQFF. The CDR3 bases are TGCGCCAGCAGCTTGGAACAGGGGTCGTACAATGAGCAGTTCTTC.

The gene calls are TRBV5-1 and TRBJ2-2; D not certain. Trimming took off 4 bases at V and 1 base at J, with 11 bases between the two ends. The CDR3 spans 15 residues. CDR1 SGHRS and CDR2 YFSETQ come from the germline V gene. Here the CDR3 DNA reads TGCGCCAGCAGCCCAGAGATAAAGAACACCGGGGAGCTGTTTTTT. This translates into CASSPEIKNTGELFF.

The CDR3 nucleotides read TGTGCCAGCAGCTCGGGACTAGCACAAGAGACCCAGTACTTC. Translating it yields CASSSGLAQETQYF. V usage is TRBV5-6 and J usage is TRBJ2-5; TRBD2 aligns across 9 bases. Losses at the gene ends were 3 bases for V and 2 bases for J; bases not matched to a gene: 2. Germline V lookup: CDR1 SGHDT, CDR2 YYEEEE. CDR3 length: 14 amino acids.

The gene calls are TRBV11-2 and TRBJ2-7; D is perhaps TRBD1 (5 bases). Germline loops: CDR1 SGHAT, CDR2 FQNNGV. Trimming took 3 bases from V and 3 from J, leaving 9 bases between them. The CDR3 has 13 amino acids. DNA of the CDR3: TGTGCCAGCAGCTTCGGACAACACTACGAGCAGTACTTC. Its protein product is CASSFGQHYEQYF.

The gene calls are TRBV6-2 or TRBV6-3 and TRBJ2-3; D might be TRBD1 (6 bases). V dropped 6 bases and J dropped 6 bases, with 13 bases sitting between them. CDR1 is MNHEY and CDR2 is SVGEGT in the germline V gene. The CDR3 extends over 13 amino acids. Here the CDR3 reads CASSRNRADTQYF. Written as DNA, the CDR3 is TGTGCCAGCAGCCGAAACAGGGCCGATACGCAGTATTTT.

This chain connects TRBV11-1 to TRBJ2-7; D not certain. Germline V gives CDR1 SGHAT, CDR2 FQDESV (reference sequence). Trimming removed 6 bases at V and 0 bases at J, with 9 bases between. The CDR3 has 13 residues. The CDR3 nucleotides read TGTGCCAGCAGTCGCGAGAGCTCCTACGAGCAGTACTTC. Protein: CASSRESSYEQYF.

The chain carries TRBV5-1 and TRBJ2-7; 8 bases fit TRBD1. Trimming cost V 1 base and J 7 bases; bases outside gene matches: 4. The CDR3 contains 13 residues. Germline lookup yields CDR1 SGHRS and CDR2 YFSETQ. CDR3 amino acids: CASSLMTGAEQYF. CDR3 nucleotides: TGCGCCAGCAGCTTGATGACAGGGGCTGAGCAGTACTTC.

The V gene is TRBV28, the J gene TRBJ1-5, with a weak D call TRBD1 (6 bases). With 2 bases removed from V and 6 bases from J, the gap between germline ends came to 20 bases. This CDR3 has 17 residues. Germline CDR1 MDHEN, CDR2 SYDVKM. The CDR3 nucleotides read TGTGCCAGCAGTTTACAGGGGTTAGGTAAGGCTGGTCAGCCCCAGCATTTT. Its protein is CASSLQGLGKAGQPQHF. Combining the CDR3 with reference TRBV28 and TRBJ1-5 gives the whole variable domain DVKVTQSSRYLVKRTGEKVFLECVQDMDHENMFWYRQDPGLGLRLIYFSYDVKMKEKGDIPEGYSVSREKKERFSLILESASTNQTSMYLCASSLQGLGKAGQPQHFGDGTRLSIL.

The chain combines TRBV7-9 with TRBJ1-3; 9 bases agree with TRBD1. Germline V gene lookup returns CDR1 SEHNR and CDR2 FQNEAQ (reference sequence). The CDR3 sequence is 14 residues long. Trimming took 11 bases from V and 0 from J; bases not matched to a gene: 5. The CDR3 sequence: CACRGQGSGNTIYF. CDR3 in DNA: TGTGCCTGCCGGGGACAGGGCTCTGGAAACACCATATATTTT.